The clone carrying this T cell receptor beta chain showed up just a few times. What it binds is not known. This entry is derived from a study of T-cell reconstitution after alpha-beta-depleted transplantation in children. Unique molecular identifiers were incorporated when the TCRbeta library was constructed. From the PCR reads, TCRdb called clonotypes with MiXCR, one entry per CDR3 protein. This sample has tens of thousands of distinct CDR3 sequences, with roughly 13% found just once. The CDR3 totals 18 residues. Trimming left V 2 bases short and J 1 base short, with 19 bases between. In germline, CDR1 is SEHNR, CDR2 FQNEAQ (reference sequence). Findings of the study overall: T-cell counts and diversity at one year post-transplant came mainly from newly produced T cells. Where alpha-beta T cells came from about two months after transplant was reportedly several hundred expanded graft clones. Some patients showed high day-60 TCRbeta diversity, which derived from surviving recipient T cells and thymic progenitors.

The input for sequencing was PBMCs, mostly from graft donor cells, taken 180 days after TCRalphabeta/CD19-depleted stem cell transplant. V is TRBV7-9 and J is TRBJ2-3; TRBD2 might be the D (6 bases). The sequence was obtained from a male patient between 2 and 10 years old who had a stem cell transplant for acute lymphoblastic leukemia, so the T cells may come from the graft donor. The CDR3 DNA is TGTGCCAGCAGCTTAAGGGGCAGGTGGGGGGTCGGCACAGATACGCAGTATTTT. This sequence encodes CASSLRGRWGVGTDTQYF. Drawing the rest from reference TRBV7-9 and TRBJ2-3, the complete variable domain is DTGVSQNPRHKITKRGQNVTFRCDPISEHNRLYWYRQTLGQGPEFLTYFQNEAQLEKSRLLSDRFSAERPKGSFSTLEIQRTEQGDSAMYLCASSLRGRWGVGTDTQYFGPGTRLTVL.